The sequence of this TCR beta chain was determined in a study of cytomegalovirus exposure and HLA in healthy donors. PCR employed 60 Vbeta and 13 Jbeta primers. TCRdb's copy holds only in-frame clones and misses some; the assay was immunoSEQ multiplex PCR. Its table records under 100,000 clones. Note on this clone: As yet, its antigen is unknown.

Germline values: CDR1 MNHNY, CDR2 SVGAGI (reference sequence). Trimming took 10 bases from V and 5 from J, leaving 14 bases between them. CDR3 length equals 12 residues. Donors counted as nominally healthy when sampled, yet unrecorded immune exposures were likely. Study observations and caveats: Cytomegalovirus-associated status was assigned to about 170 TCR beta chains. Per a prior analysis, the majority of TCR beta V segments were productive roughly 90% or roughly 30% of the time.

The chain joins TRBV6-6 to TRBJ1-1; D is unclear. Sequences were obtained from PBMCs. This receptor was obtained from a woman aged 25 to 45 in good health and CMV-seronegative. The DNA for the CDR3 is TGTGCCATCATAACACGGGGAACTGAAGCTTTCTTT. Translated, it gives CAIITRGTEAFF.